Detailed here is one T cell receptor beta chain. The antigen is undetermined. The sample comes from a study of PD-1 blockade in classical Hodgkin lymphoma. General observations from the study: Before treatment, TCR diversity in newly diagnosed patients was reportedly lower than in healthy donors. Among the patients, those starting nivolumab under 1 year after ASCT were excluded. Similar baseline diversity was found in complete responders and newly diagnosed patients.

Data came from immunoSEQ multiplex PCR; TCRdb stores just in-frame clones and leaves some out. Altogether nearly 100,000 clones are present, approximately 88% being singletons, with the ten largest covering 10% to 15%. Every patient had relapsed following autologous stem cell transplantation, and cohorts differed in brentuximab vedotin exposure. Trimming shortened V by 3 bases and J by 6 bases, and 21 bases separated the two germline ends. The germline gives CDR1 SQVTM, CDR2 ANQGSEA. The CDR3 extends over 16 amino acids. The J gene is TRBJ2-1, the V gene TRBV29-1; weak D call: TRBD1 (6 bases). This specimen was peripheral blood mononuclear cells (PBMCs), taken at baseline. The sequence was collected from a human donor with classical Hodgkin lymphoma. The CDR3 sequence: CSVEKGHGGHTNEQFF. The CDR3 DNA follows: TGCAGCGTTGAGAAGGGACATGGGGGACACACCAATGAGCAGTTCTTC.